The 5 T cell receptor beta chains reported below all come from one sample, sequenced in a study of chemoradiotherapy in HPV16-positive cancers. Produced via immunoSEQ multiplex PCR; TCRdb's table is partial and in-frame only. The table has roughly 5,000 clones, around 80% seen once. The sample here was tumor tissue, taken from a patient who underwent chemoradiotherapy. The receptor source for this set is a human donor with HPV-associated anogenital cancer.

V usage is TRBV27 and J usage is TRBJ2-2; D uncertain. Germline V gives CDR1 MNHEY, CDR2 SMNVEV (reference sequence). The CDR3 length is 12 residues. Trimming cost V 3 bases and J 4 bases, with 3 bases left between them. CDR3 sequence reads: CASSFATGELFF. The DNA of the CDR3 is TGTGCCAGCAGTTTTGCCACCGGGGAGCTGTTTTTT.

The rearrangement uses TRBV5-4 and TRBJ1-3, with a tentative D call TRBD1 (6 bases). This CDR3 spans 16 amino acids. CDR1 and CDR2 (germline): SGHNT, YYREEE (reference sequence). Trimming stripped 0 bases from V and 4 bases from J, with 14 bases between. CDR3 protein: CASSLGRGAVGNTIYF. In nucleotides, the CDR3 is TGTGCCAGCAGCTTGGGCCGGGGGGCGGTCGGAAACACCATATATTTT.

This clone was seen more than once but under ten times. The chain couples TRBV15 to TRBJ1-1; D is unresolved. The V gene lost 0 bases and the J gene lost 5 bases, with 7 bases spanning the gap. This CDR3 has 13 amino acids. CDR1 and CDR2 (germline): LNHNV, YYDKDF (reference sequence). The CDR3 reads CATSREVGTEAFF. CDR3 nucleotides: TGTGCCACCAGCAGAGAAGTAGGGACTGAAGCTTTCTTT.

The CDR3 reads CASATDYGYTF. The CDR3 nucleotides read TGTGCCAGCGCGACTGACTATGGCTACACCTTC. The J gene is TRBJ1-2, the V gene TRBV7-9; D remains ambiguous. The ends were cut back, 8 bases at V and 3 bases at J, with 7 bases in the middle. This CDR3 region has 11 residues. Per the germline V gene, CDR1 is SEHNR and CDR2 is FQNEAQ (reference sequence).

The chain couples TRBV5-1 to TRBJ2-1, with D perhaps matching TRBD2 (5 bases). V dropped 2 bases and J dropped 5 bases, with 14 bases sitting between them. CDR1 and CDR2 from the germline V gene are SGHRS and YFSETQ. The CDR3 is made up of 15 amino acids. Written as DNA, the CDR3 is TGCGCCAGCAGCTTAGTGGCTAGCAGACACAATGAGCAGTTCTTC. It is translated as CASSLVASRHNEQFF. The full variable domain, rest sourced from reference TRBV5-1 and TRBJ2-1, is KAGVTQTPRYLIKTRGQQVTLSCSPISGHRSVSWYQQTPGQGLQFLFEYFSETQRNKGNFPGRFSGRQFSNSRSEMNVSTLELGDSALYLCASSLVASRHNEQFFGPGTRLTVL.